Listed below are T cell receptor beta chains from one sample, sequenced in a study of T cell repertoires in cytomegalovirus infection. TCRdb processed the reads anew with MiXCR; each CDR3 protein has one entry. The sample lists over 300,000 distinct CDR3 sequences, 15% to 20% seen once, with approximately 12% in the top ten. The source material was PBMCs. These receptor sequences come from a human donor in good health (CMV status not recorded). Some clones in this sample may be carry-over from other donors' samples. The CDR3 runs from the conserved cysteine through the conserved F or W. A D gene is named only where the DNA matches it firmly. Some rows have no size entry. The others give once, few or many, or a class for an expanded clone.

V	D	size	J	CDR3	DNA
TRBV20-1	TRBD1	.	TRBJ2-7	CSLTLPVRTGNSHEQYF	TGCAGCCTAACCCTACCGGTACGGACAGGGAATTCCCACGAGCAGTACTTC
TRBV27	TRBD2	.	TRBJ2-3	CASSLSLWTSGSTDTQYF	TGTGCCAGCAGTTTATCGCTCTGGACTAGCGGCAGCACAGATACGCAGTATTTT
TRBV18	.	.	TRBJ1-1	CATLGAEVVNTEAFF	TGTGCCACCCTTGGGGCTGAGGTGGTGAACACTGAAGCTTTCTTT
TRBV12-3/TRBV12-4	.	few	TRBJ2-3	CASSLRQGALTQYF	TGTGCCAGCAGTTTAAGGCAGGGAGCCCTTACGCAGTATTTT
TRBV20-1	.	few	TRBJ2-5	CSARDRSGAETQYF	TGCAGTGCTAGAGATCGTTCCGGGGCGGAGACCCAGTACTTC
TRBV12-3/TRBV12-4	TRBD1	many	TRBJ1-5	CASSPSDRGQPQHF	TGTGCCAGCAGCCCCTCGGACAGGGGCCAGCCCCAGCATTTT
TRBV12-3/TRBV12-4	TRBD2	.	TRBJ2-7	CASTVNMGLAGSYEQYF	TGTGCCAGCACCGTTAACATGGGACTAGCGGGATCCTACGAGCAGTACTTC
TRBV18	TRBD1	.	TRBJ2-1	CASSSRQNDRGNEQFF	TGTGCCAGCTCATCCAGACAGAACGACAGGGGCAATGAGCAGTTCTTC
TRBV20-1	TRBD2	once	TRBJ2-1	CRRGLASSYNEQFF	TGCAGGCGAGGACTAGCGAGCTCCTACAATGAGCAGTTCTTC
TRBV7-2	TRBD2	many	TRBJ2-3	CASSLIGSGGTDTQYF	TGTGCCAGCAGCTTAATTGGTAGCGGGGGCACAGATACGCAGTATTTT
TRBV27	TRBD1	.	TRBJ1-1	CASSQDRDRNTEAFF	TGTGCCAGCAGTCAAGACCGGGACAGGAACACTGAAGCTTTCTTT
TRBV7-2	.	many	TRBJ1-2	CASSSPGTLGYGYTF	TGTGCCAGCAGCTCACCCGGGACTCTAGGCTATGGCTACACCTTC
TRBV7-8	.	many	TRBJ2-4	CASSPFGGGLAKNIQYF	TGTGCCAGCAGCCCCTTTGGCGGGGGCCTAGCCAAAAACATTCAGTACTTC
TRBV4-3	.	few	TRBJ2-7	CASSPREQGPYEQYF	TGCGCCAGCAGCCCGAGAGAGCAGGGGCCCTACGAGCAGTACTTC
TRBV28	TRBD1	.	TRBJ1-1	CASIWGQGFDTEAFF	TGTGCCAGCATTTGGGGACAGGGTTTTGACACTGAAGCTTTCTTT
TRBV7-2	.	.	TRBJ2-3	CASSSYLDTDTQYF	TGTGCCAGCAGCTCATACTTGGACACAGATACGCAGTATTTT
TRBV20-1	.	.	TRBJ2-3	CSAAASTDTQYF	TGCAGTGCCGCGGCTAGCACAGATACGCAGTATTTT
TRBV9	TRBD1	many	TRBJ1-4	CASSAGQGAREKLFF	TGTGCCAGCAGCGCCGGGCAGGGGGCACGGGAAAAACTGTTTTTT
TRBV28	TRBD1	few	TRBJ2-7	CASSLRVYRGLYEQYF	TGTGCCAGCAGCTTACGGGTTTACAGGGGTCTCTACGAGCAGTACTTC
TRBV4-2	.	few	TRBJ1-1	CASSQHDGGAEVGLSAFF	TGTGCCAGCAGCCAACACGACGGGGGGGCCGAAGTCGGGTTGTCGGCTTTCTTT
TRBV27	.	.	TRBJ1-6	CASSLLAGGGSPLHF	TGTGCCAGCAGTTTGCTTGCGGGGGGAGGGTCACCCCTCCACTTT
TRBV6-6	.	few	TRBJ1-5	CASAHQPQHF	TGTGCCAGCGCTCATCAGCCCCAGCATTTT
TRBV29-1	.	.	TRBJ2-2	CSVVLLGQNTGELFF	TGCAGCGTTGTATTGTTAGGGCAAAACACCGGGGAGCTGTTTTTT
TRBV28	TRBD1	.	TRBJ2-1	CASSLPTGVSIRQFF	TGTGCCAGCAGTTTACCGACAGGGGTCTCGATTCGGCAGTTCTTC
TRBV20-1	.	.	TRBJ2-1	CSAQSSMGYNEQFF	TGCAGTGCTCAGTCTAGCATGGGCTACAATGAGCAGTTCTTC
TRBV6-6	TRBD1	many	TRBJ2-3	CASSYSGQGRFTDTQYF	TGTGCCAGCAGTTACTCCGGACAGGGGAGGTTCACAGATACGCAGTATTTT
TRBV4-3	.	.	TRBJ1-1	CASSQAFDREAFF	TGCGCCAGCAGCCAAGCCTTCGACAGAGAAGCTTTCTTT
TRBV20-1	.	.	TRBJ2-4	CSATGRGEETLAKNIQYF	TGCAGTGCTACGGGTAGGGGGGAAGAAACACTCGCCAAAAACATTCAGTACTTC
TRBV7-9	.	many	TRBJ1-5	CASSLEAQGPQHF	TGTGCCAGCAGCTTAGAGGCCCAAGGGCCCCAGCATTTT
TRBV20-1	.	few	TRBJ1-1	CSATKNSRMNTEAFF	TGCAGTGCTACTAAAAACAGTCGCATGAACACTGAAGCTTTCTTT
TRBV27	TRBD2	.	TRBJ2-5	CASRGGVETQYF	TGTGCCAGCCGGGGGGGGGTGGAGACCCAGTACTTC
TRBV3-1	.	.	TRBJ2-7	CASSQAKREQYF	TGTGCCAGCAGCCAAGCCAAACGAGAGCAGTACTTC
TRBV7-6	TRBD2	.	TRBJ2-3	CASSLEASGGADTQYF	TGTGCCAGCAGCTTAGAGGCTAGCGGGGGTGCAGATACGCAGTATTTT
TRBV2	TRBD2	many	TRBJ2-5	CASSALTSGGYETQYF	TGTGCCAGCAGTGCTTTAACTAGCGGGGGTTATGAGACCCAGTACTTC
TRBV6-6	.	.	TRBJ2-3	CASSSDKGTDTQYF	TGTGCCAGCAGTTCCGACAAGGGCACAGATACGCAGTATTTT
TRBV6-5	TRBD2	few	TRBJ2-3	CASSYRGGRDTQYF	TGTGCCAGCAGTTACCGCGGGGGGCGGGATACGCAGTATTTT
TRBV7-8	.	many	TRBJ2-2	CASSLIALSTANTGELFF	TGTGCCAGCAGCTTAATTGCCTTATCGACAGCCAACACCGGGGAGCTGTTTTTT
TRBV4-1	.	many	TRBJ2-3	CASSQDRLAFVTDTQYF	TGCGCCAGCAGCCAAGATCGGCTAGCCTTTGTCACAGATACGCAGTATTTT
TRBV5-1	TRBD1	few	TRBJ1-1	CASSSLLTGGNTEAFF	TGCGCCAGCAGCTCGTTATTGACAGGGGGGAACACTGAAGCTTTCTTT
TRBV7-2	.	many	TRBJ2-4	CASSSGQLAKNIQYF	TGTGCCAGCAGTTCTGGACAGCTCGCCAAAAACATTCAGTACTTC
TRBV7-6	TRBD1	many	TRBJ2-5	CASSPGQGGMETQYF	TGTGCCAGCAGCCCCGGACAGGGTGGTATGGAGACCCAGTACTTC